The clone carrying this T cell receptor (beta chain) has ten or more counts. This sample was taken from a study of T cells in Graves' hyperthyroidism and ophthalmopathy. The CDR3 runs 10 residues. Germline-derived CDR1 and CDR2 are LGHDT and YNNKEL (reference sequence). V lost 9 bases, J lost 3 bases, and 6 bases lay in between. Amplification of TCR beta CDR3 regions was performed using RNA transcripts as template. RT-PCR in the first round (using the HTBI primer set) targeted the TCR CDR3. Each CDR3 protein is one row after TCRdb ran MiXCR on the multiplex PCR reads. The sample comprises some 740,000 distinct CDR3 sequences, 13% to 15% of which are singletons, and 10% rests with the top ten.

The sample was blood. This sequence joins TRBV3-1 and TRBJ2-7, with D perhaps matching TRBD1 (5 bases). This TCR was recovered from a woman between 18 and 29 years old with Graves' hyperthyroidism. The CDR3 bases are TGTGCCAGTGACAGCTACGAGCAGTACTTC. Protein product: CASDSYEQYF.